This T cell receptor (beta chain) was sequenced for a study of blood T cell repertoires in COVID-19. Overall study: Sample material is recorded as cDNA or gDNA derived from T cells, B-cell-depleted T cells, or PBMCs.

Germline V gene data show CDR1 as ENHRY and CDR2 as SYGVKD. The CDR3 contains 15 residues. The V end was cut by 8 bases, the J end by 0 bases, with 14 bases between. This clone was recorded once. Source study methods: Amplifying reference gene primers gave estimates of nucleated cell counts. This table comes from immunoSEQ multiplex PCR, and its TCRdb copy is limited to in-frame clones, with some not included. That table supplies the V and J calls and clone size; D and trimming were determined from the DNA. The sample carries tens of thousands of clones, about 74% recorded once. The sequencing input was peripheral blood. The genes are TRBV10-3 and TRBJ2-1, with a tentative D call TRBD1 (6 bases). This TCR was recovered from a human donor with acute or convalescent COVID-19. The donor label of this sample is uncertain. The CDR3 protein is CAIGTGPSSYNEQFF. The CDR3 nucleotides read TGTGCCATCGGAACAGGGCCGAGCTCCTACAATGAGCAGTTCTTC.